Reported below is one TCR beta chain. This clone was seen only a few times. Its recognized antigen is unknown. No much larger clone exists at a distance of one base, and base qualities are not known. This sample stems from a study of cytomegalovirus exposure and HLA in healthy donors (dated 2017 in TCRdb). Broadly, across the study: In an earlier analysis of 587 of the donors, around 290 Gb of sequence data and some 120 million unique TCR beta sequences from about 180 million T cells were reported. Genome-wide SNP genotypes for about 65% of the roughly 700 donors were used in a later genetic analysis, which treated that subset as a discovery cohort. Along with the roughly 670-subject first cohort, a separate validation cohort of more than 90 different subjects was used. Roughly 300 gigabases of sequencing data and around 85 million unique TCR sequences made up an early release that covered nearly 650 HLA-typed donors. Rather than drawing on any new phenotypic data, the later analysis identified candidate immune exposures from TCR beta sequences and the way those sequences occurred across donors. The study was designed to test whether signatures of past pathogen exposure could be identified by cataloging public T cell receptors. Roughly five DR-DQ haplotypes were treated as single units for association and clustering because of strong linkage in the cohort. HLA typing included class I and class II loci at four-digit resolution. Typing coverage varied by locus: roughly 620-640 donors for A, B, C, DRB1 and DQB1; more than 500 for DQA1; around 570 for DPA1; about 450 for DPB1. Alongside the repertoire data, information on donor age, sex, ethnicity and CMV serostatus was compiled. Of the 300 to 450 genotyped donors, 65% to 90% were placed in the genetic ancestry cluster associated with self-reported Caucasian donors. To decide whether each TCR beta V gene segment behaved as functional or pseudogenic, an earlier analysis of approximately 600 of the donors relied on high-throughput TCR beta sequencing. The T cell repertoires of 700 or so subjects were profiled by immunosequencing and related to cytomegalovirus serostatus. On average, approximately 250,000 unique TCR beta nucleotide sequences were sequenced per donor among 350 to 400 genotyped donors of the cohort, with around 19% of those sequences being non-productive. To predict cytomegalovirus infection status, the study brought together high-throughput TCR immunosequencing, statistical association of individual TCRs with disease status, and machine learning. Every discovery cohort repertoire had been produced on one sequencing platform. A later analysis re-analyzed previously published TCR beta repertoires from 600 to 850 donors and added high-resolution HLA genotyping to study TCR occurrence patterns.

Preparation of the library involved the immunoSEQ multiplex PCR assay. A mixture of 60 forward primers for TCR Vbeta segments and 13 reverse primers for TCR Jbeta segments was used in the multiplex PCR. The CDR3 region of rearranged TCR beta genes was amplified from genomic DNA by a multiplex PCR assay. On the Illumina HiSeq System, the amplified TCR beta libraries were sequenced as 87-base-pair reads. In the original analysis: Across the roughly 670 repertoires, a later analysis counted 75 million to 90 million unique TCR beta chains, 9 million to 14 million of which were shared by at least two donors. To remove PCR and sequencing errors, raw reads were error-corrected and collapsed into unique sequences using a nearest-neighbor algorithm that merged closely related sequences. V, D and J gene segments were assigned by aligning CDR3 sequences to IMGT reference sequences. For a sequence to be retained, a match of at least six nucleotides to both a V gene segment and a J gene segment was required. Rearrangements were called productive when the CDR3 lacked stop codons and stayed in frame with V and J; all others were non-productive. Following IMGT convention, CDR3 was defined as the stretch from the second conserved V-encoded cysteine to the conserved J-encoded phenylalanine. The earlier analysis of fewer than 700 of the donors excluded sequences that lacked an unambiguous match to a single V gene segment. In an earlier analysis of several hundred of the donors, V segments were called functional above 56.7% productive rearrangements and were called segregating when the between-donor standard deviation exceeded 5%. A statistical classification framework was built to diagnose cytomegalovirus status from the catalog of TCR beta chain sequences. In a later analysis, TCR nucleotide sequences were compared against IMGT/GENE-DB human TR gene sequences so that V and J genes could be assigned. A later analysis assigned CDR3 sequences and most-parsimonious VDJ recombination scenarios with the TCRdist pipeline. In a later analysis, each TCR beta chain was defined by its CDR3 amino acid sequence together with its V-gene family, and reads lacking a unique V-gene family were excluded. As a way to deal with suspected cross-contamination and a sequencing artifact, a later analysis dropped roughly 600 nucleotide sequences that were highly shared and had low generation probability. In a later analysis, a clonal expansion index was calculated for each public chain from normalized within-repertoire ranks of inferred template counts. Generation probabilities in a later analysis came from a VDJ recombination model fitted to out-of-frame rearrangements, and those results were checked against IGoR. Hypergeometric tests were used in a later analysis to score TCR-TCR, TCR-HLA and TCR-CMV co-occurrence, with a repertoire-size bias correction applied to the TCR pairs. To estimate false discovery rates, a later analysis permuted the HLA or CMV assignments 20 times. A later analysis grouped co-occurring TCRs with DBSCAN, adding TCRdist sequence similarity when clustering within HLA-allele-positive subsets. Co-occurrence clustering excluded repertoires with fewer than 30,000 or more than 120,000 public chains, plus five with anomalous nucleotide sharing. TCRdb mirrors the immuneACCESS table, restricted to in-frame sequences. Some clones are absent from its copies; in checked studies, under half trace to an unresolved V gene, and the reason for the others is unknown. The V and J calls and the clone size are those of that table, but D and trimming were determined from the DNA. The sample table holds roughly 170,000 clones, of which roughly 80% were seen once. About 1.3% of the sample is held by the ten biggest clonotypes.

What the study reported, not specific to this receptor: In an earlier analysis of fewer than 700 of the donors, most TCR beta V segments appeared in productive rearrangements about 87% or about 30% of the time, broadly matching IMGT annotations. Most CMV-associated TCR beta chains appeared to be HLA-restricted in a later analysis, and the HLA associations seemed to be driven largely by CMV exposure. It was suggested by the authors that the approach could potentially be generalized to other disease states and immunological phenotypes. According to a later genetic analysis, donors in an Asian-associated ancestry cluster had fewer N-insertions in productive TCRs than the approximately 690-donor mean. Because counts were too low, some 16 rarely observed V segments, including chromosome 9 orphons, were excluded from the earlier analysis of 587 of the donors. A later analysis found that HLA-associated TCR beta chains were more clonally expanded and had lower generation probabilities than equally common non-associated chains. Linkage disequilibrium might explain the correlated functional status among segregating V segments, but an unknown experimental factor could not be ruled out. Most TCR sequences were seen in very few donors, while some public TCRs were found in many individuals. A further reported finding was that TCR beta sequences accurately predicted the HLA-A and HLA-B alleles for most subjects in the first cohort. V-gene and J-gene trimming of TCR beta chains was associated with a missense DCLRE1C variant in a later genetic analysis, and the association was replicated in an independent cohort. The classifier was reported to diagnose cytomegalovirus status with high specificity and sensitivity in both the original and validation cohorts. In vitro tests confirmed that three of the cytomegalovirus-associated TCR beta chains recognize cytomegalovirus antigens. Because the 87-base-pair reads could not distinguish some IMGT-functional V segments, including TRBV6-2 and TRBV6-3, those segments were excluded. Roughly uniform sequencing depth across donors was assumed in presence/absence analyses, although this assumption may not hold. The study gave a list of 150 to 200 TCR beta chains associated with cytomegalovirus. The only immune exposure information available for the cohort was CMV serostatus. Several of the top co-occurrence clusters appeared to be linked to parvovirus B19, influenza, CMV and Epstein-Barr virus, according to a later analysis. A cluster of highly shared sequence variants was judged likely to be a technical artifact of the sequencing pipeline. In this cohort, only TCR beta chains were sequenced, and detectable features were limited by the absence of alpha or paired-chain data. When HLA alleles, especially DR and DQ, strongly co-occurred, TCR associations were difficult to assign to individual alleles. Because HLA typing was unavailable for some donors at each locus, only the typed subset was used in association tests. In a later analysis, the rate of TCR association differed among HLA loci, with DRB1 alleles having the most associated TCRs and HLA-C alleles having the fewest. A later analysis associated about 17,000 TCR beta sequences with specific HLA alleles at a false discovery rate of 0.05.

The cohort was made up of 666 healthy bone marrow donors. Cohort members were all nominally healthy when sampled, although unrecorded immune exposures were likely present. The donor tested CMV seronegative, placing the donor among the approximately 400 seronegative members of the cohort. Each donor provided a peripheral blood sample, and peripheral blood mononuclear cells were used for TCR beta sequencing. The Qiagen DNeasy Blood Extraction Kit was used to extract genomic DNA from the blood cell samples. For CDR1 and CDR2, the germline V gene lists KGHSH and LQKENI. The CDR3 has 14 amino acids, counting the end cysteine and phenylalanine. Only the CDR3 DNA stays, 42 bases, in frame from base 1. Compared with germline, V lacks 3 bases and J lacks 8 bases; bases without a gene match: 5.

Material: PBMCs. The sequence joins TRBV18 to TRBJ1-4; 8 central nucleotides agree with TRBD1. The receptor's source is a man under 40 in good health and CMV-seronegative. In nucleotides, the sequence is TGTGCCAGCTCACCGGACAGGGTAATAGAAAAACTGTTTTTT. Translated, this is CASSPDRVIEKLFF. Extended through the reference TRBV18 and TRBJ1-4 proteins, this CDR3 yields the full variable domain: NAGVMQNPRHLVRRRGQEARLRCSPMKGHSHVYWYRQLPEEGLKFMVYLQKENIIDESGMPKERFSAEFPKEGPSILRIQQVVRGDSAAYFCASSPDRVIEKLFFGSGTQLSVL.